These 26 T cell receptor beta chains came from one sample sequenced in a study of OX40 agonist ivuxolimab in advanced cancers. Clones were read by immunoSEQ multiplex PCR, and TCRdb kept only the in-frame ones, dropping some. The sample has 98,000 or so clones, approximately 91% seen once; the top ten hold 0.82%. The source material was CD4+ or CD8+ T cells sorted from blood, sampled in a trial of the OX40 agonist ivuxolimab. The receptor source for this set is an adult with an advanced solid tumor such as melanoma, head and neck, liver or kidney cancer.

The chain recombines TRBV2 with TRBJ2-7, with no clear D. V was clipped by 2 bases and J by 5 bases, with 7 bases between them. There are 12 residues in the CDR3. Germline assignment: CDR1 SNHLY and CDR2 FYNNEI. CDR3 sequence (DNA): TGTGCCAGCAGTGAACCCGACGACGAGCAGTACGTC. It translates to CASSEPDDEQYV.

This clone was observed a few times. The gene calls are TRBV2 and TRBJ1-4, with a tentative D call TRBD1 (5 bases). Deletions cut 4 bases from V and 3 bases from J, with 9 bases between. CDR1 is SNHLY and CDR2 is FYNNEI in the germline V gene. The CDR3 contains 14 residues. The chain's CDR3 is CASSARGANEKLFF. For the CDR3, the DNA is TGTGCCAGCAGTGCTCGGGGCGCTAATGAAAAACTGTTTTTT.

The chain combines TRBV28 with TRBJ1-1; D unresolved. Per germline, CDR1 MDHEN and CDR2 SYDVKM. This CDR3 is built from 14 residues. V was trimmed by 2 bases and J by 4 bases, leaving 11 bases between them. CDR3 nucleotide sequence: TGTGCCAGCAGTTTACGACACCCGGGCACTGAAGCTTTCTTT. Its translation is CASSLRHPGTEAFF.

The V call is TRBV30, the J call TRBJ2-6, with 7 bases that match TRBD1. This CDR3 contains 15 residues. CDR1 and CDR2 (germline): GTSNPN, SVGIG (reference sequence). The junction had 2 bases not matched to a gene; V was cut back by 3 bases and J by 0 bases. The CDR3 nucleotides read TGTGCCTGGAGCACAGGGGCCTCTGGGGCCAACGTCCTGACTTTC. As protein: CAWSTGASGANVLTF.

V gene TRBV5-1 combines with J gene TRBJ2-2; D assignment may be TRBD1 or TRBD2 (5 bases each). The V end lost 1 base, the J end lost 0 bases, and 10 bases lay between the germline ends. Looked up from germline, CDR1 is SGHRS and CDR2 is YFSETQ. The CDR3 spans 16 residues. This CDR3 is CASSLNRDANTGELFF. The CDR3 bases are TGCGCCAGCAGCTTGAATCGGGACGCGAACACCGGGGAGCTGTTTTTT. The entire variable domain, with the rest obtained from reference TRBV5-1 and TRBJ2-2, is as follows: KAGVTQTPRYLIKTRGQQVTLSCSPISGHRSVSWYQQTPGQGLQFLFEYFSETQRNKGNFPGRFSGRQFSNSRSEMNVSTLELGDSALYLCASSLNRDANTGELFFGEGSRLTVL.

The chain joins TRBV18 to TRBJ1-1, with D possibly TRBD1 on 5 matching bases. The CDR3 is 14 amino acids. Germline V gene data show CDR1 as KGHSH and CDR2 as LQKENI. Trimming stripped 6 bases from V and 3 bases from J, with 14 bases between. The CDR3 DNA reads as TGTGCCAGCTCTCAACAGGAAGGGGACACTGAAGCTTTCTTT. This gives the protein CASSQQEGDTEAFF.

This clone came up once. The chain links TRBV10-3 to TRBJ2-1, with D possibly being TRBD2 (6 bases). The CDR3 runs 13 residues. V lost 9 bases and J lost 0, with 9 bases in between. Germline-derived CDR1 and CDR2 are ENHRY and SYGVKD. The CDR3 here is CAMAGSSYNEQFF. The CDR3 DNA sequence: TGTGCCATGGCCGGGAGCTCCTACAATGAGCAGTTCTTC.

This clone was counted a single time. V usage is TRBV10-3 and J usage is TRBJ1-3, with 7 bases aligning to TRBD1. This CDR3 is built from 15 residues. After removal of 10 bases from V and 0 bases from J, the junction contained 9 bases not matched to a gene. Per the germline V gene, CDR1 is ENHRY and CDR2 is SYGVKD. CDR3 protein: CATRGQPPSGNTIYF. The DNA of the CDR3 is TGTGCCACTAGGGGACAGCCGCCCTCTGGAAACACCATATATTTT.

V usage is TRBV28 and J usage is TRBJ2-2; 7 nucleotides agree with TRBD2. In germline, CDR1 is MDHEN, CDR2 SYDVKM. V gave up 6 bases and J gave up 4 bases; unmatched junction bases: 11. The CDR3 extends over 16 amino acids. The DNA of the CDR3 is TGTGCCAGCAGCTCGTCGGGCGGGGGAGTCACCGGGGAGCTGTTTTTT. Amino acid sequence: CASSSSGGGVTGELFF. Full variable domain (missing parts from reference TRBV28 and TRBJ2-2): DVKVTQSSRYLVKRTGEKVFLECVQDMDHENMFWYRQDPGLGLRLIYFSYDVKMKEKGDIPEGYSVSREKKERFSLILESASTNQTSMYLCASSSSGGGVTGELFFGEGSRLTVL.

V is TRBV19 and J is TRBJ1-1, with D perhaps matching TRBD1 (5 bases). The germline V and J ends were trimmed by 5 bases and 4 bases, with 17 bases remaining between them. Germline CDR1 is LNHDA and CDR2 is SQIVND (reference sequence). The CDR3 length is 15 residues. CDR3 in amino acids: CASSVSGTRGTEAFF. DNA of the CDR3: TGTGCCAGTAGTGTCTCCGGGACTAGAGGCACTGAAGCTTTCTTT.

This chain uses TRBV5-1 with TRBJ2-5; D call uncertain. This CDR3 has 13 amino acids. Germline V gene sequence: CDR1 SGHRS, CDR2 YFSETQ. V gave up 3 bases and J gave up 1 base, with 7 bases separating them. The CDR3 loop is CASSWPSQETQYF. For the CDR3, the DNA is TGCGCCAGCAGCTGGCCCTCCCAAGAGACCCAGTACTTC.

This clone occurred once. The chain links TRBV6-1 to TRBJ2-7, with 13 bases that match TRBD2. CDR1 and CDR2 (germline): MNHNS, SASEGT. CDR3 length: 14 residues. V lost 11 bases and J lost 3; bases outside the gene matches: 7. CDR3 residues: CAVRTSGSNYEQYV. As DNA, the CDR3 is TGTGCCGTAAGGACTAGCGGGAGTAACTACGAGCAGTACGTC.

The chain carries TRBV4-1 and TRBJ1-2; D is unclear. The germline gives CDR1 MGHRA, CDR2 YSYEKL. The length of the CDR3 is 14 residues. V was trimmed by 2 bases and J by 6 bases, leaving 13 bases between them. Written as DNA, the CDR3 is TGCGCCAGCAGCCAACTTGGGCCAAGGGATGGCTACACCTTC. It is translated as CASSQLGPRDGYTF.

This rearrangement joins TRBV7-2 to TRBJ1-2; D is ambiguous. Germline-derived CDR1 and CDR2 are SGHTA and FQGNSA. The CDR3 extends over 14 amino acids. The V end lost 1 base, the J end lost 4 bases, and 10 bases lay between the germline ends. The CDR3 DNA follows: TGTGCCAGCAGCTTAGGGTCAGGAGCCTATGGCTACACCTTC. This encodes CASSLGSGAYGYTF.

This chain links TRBV2 with TRBJ1-3; tentative D call: TRBD1 (6 bases). The germline CDR1 and CDR2 sequences are SNHLY and FYNNEI. Trimming took off 8 bases at V and 1 base at J, with 12 bases between the two ends. The CDR3 runs 14 residues. CDR3 in amino acids: CASLEGTSGNTIYF. The CDR3 coding sequence is TGTGCCAGCTTAGAGGGGACATCTGGAAACACCATATATTTT.

J is TRBJ2-3 and V is TRBV30; 12 nucleotides match TRBD2. The J segment lost 3 bases and the V segment lost 3 bases, leaving 4 bases of the junction unmatched. Germline V gives CDR1 GTSNPN, CDR2 SVGIG (reference sequence). CDR3 size: 15 residues. The CDR3 DNA reads as TGTGCCTGGAGACTAGCGGGAGGACTAACAGATACGCAGTATTTT. Translated: CAWRLAGGLTDTQYF.

The chain carries TRBV28 and TRBJ1-1; a weak D match, TRBD1 (6 bases). Per the germline V gene, CDR1 is MDHEN and CDR2 is SYDVKM. This CDR3 has 14 residues. V shed 4 bases and J shed 0 bases, with 9 bases lying between them. CDR3 coding DNA: TGTGCCAGCAGTTCCGGGGGCCTGAACACTGAAGCTTTCTTT. Translated, it gives CASSSGGLNTEAFF.

The J gene is TRBJ2-4, the V gene TRBV6-5, with D tentatively TRBD1 (5 bases). This CDR3 is built from 15 residues. CDR1 and CDR2 from the germline V gene are MNHEY and SVGAGI. Trimming pared 5 bases from V and 0 bases from J, leaving 11 bases between. The CDR3 coding sequence is TGTGCCAGCAGTCCTTCAGGGTTAGCCAAAAACATTCAGTACTTC. This encodes CASSPSGLAKNIQYF.

This chain uses TRBV30 with TRBJ2-5; 13 nucleotides agree with TRBD2. With 0 bases clipped from V and 5 bases from J, the junction kept 3 bases outside the gene matches. The CDR3 has 15 amino acids. Germline CDR1 reads GTSNPN; CDR2 reads SVGIG (reference sequence). The CDR3 nucleotides read TGTGCCTGGAGTGTAGGACTAGCGGGAGTGGAGACCCAGTACTTC. Its translation: CAWSVGLAGVETQYF.

This rearrangement joins TRBV7-9 to TRBJ2-1; D gene ambiguous. This CDR3 is 13 amino acids long. The germline V and J ends were trimmed by 1 base and 4 bases, with 5 bases remaining between them. Germline V gene lookup returns CDR1 SEHNR and CDR2 FQNEAQ (reference sequence). In DNA, the CDR3 is TGTGCCAGCAGCTTAGGAGCGTACAATGAGCAGTTCTTC. This gives the protein CASSLGAYNEQFF. Variable domain in full (rest from reference TRBV7-9 and TRBJ2-1): DTGVSQNPRHKITKRGQNVTFRCDPISEHNRLYWYRQTLGQGPEFLTYFQNEAQLEKSRLLSDRFSAERPKGSFSTLEIQRTEQGDSAMYLCASSLGAYNEQFFGPGTRLTVL.

This clone was detected only once. The genes are TRBV25-1 and TRBJ2-7; D is ambiguous. Looked up from germline, CDR1 is MGHDK and CDR2 is SYGVNS. This CDR3 comprises 14 residues. With 2 bases removed from V and 3 bases from J, the gap between germline ends came to 11 bases. CDR3 region: CASSEGTWGYEQYF. The CDR3 bases are TGTGCCAGCAGTGAAGGAACCTGGGGCTACGAGCAGTACTTC.

The chain joins TRBV28 to TRBJ1-1, with a weak D call TRBD1 (5 bases). V lost 8 bases and J 0 bases, leaving 10 bases between the germline ends. The CDR3 covers 13 residues. Germline CDR1 is MDHEN and CDR2 is SYDVKM. CDR3 sequence (DNA): TGTGCCAGCGGGGGGACTATGAACACTGAAGCTTTCTTT. As protein: CASGGTMNTEAFF. Together with reference TRBV28 and TRBJ1-1, the CDR3 gives the full variable domain: DVKVTQSSRYLVKRTGEKVFLECVQDMDHENMFWYRQDPGLGLRLIYFSYDVKMKEKGDIPEGYSVSREKKERFSLILESASTNQTSMYLCASGGTMNTEAFFGQGTRLTVV.

The chain combines TRBV5-4 with TRBJ2-3; 7 bases match TRBD2. Germline V gene data show CDR1 as SGHNT and CDR2 as YYREEE (reference sequence). V lost 1 base to trimming and J lost 2 bases; unmatched junction nucleotides: 1. This CDR3 is built from 14 residues. The CDR3: CASSLSGITDTQYF. CDR3 bases: TGTGCCAGCAGCTTGAGCGGGATCACAGATACGCAGTATTTT.

The chain has TRBV11-1 and TRBJ1-4, with D tentatively TRBD1 (6 bases). V lost 3 bases, J lost 8 bases, and 10 bases lay in between. The CDR3 length is 13 residues. CDR1 is SGHAT, CDR2 FQDESV, per germline (reference sequence). CDR3 residues: CASSFQQGEKLFF. CDR3 DNA sequence: TGTGCCAGCAGCTTCCAACAGGGCGAAAAACTGTTTTTT.

The V gene is TRBV5-1, the J gene TRBJ1-2; 7 bases align to TRBD1. J lost 8 bases, V lost 4 bases, and 14 bases had no gene match. The V gene's germline CDR1 is SGHRS and CDR2 YFSETQ. This CDR3 has 15 residues. CDR3 coding DNA: TGCGCCAGCAGCCCGATCGACAGGGACCTCCGCGGCTACACCTTC. Amino acids: CASSPIDRDLRGYTF.

This chain uses TRBV30 with TRBJ1-6; TRBD1 is a possible D gene (6 bases). This CDR3 is built from 11 residues. From germline, CDR1 is GTSNPN and CDR2 SVGIG (reference sequence). Between the trimmed V and J ends, which lost 4 bases and 10 bases, there was a span of 8 bases. CDR3 in amino acids: CAWNRESPLHF. CDR3 nucleotide sequence: TGTGCCTGGAACAGGGAATCACCCCTCCACTTT.